Reported below is one T cell receptor beta chain. The CDR3 covers 18 residues. Trimming at V came to 5 bases and at J to 0 bases, leaving 9 bases not matched to a gene. Germline-derived CDR1 and CDR2 are LGHDT and YNNKEL (reference sequence). The sample originates from a study of blood T cell repertoires in COVID-19. Across the whole study: Whether acute or convalescent, the COVID-19 samples came from the United States, Italy and Spain. Sources were T cells, B-cell-depleted T cells, or PBMCs; the material itself was cDNA or gDNA.

Per the authors' pipeline: Nucleated cell counts were estimated from reference gene primer amplification. The table came from immunoSEQ multiplex PCR; TCRdb's copy has only in-frame clones and leaves some out. The V and J calls and clone size were taken over from that table, and D and trimming were inferred from the DNA. The sample carries 200,000 to 300,000 clones, approximately 83% recorded once. The sample was peripheral blood. The receptor comes from a woman in her 30s who had recovered from COVID-19. The chain uses TRBV3-1 (or the pseudogene TRBV3-2) and TRBJ2-5; TRBD2 matches at 13 bases. In DNA, the CDR3 is TGTGCCAGCAGCTCGGCCGGGACTAGCGGGGATTACCAAGAGACCCAGTACTTC. This codes for CASSSAGTSGDYQETQYF.